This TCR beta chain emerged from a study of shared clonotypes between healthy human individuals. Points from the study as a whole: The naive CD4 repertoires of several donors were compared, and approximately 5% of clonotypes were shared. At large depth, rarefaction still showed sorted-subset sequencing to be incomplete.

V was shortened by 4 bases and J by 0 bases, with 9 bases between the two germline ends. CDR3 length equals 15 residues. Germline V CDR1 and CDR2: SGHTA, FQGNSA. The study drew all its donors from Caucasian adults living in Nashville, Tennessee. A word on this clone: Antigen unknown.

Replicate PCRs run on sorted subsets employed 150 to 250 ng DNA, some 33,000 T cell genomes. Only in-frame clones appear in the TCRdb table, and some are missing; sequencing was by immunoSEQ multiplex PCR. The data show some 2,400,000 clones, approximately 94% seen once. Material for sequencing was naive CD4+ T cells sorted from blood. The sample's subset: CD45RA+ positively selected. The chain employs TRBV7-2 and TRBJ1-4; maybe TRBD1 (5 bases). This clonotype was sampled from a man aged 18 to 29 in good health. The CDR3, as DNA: TGTGCCAGCAGCTCCGACAGTGCAACTAATGAAAAACTGTTTTTT. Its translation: CASSSDSATNEKLFF.